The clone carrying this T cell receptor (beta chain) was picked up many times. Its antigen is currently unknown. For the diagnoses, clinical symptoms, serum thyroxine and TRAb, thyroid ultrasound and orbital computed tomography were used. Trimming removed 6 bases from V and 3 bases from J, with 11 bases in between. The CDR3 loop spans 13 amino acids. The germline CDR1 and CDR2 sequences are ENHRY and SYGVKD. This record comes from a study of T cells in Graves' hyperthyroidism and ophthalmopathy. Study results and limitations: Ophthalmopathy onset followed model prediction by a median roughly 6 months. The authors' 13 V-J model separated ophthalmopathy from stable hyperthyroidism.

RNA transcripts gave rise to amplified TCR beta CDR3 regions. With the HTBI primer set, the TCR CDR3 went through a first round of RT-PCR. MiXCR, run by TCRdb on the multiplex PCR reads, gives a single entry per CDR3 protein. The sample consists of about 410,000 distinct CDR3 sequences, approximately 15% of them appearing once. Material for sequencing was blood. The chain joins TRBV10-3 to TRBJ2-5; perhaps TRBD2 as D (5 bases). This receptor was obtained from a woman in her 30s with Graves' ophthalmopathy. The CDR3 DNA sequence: TGTGCCATCAGGGCTAAAGCGGAAGAGACCCAGTACTTC. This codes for CAIRAKAEETQYF.